This T cell receptor (beta chain) emerged from a study of blood T cell repertoires in COVID-19. Trimming at V came to 2 bases and at J to 9 bases, leaving 4 bases not matched to a gene. The CDR3 has 12 amino acids. The V gene's germline CDR1 is GTSNPN and CDR2 SVGIG (reference sequence). Produced via immunoSEQ multiplex PCR; TCRdb's table is partial and in-frame only. The sample lists approximately 71,000 clones, about 88% occurring once. Sequencing used peripheral blood. The V gene is TRBV30, the J gene TRBJ2-1; the match to TRBD2 covers 7 bases. The TCR originated in a human donor in a cohort sampled during active COVID-19. This chain's CDR3 is CAWSLLAAEQFF. The CDR3, as DNA: TGTGCCTGGAGTCTGCTAGCGGCTGAGCAGTTCTTC. Full variable domain (rest looked up from reference TRBV30 and TRBJ2-1): SQTIHQWPATLVQPVGSPLSLECTVEGTSNPNLYWYRQAAGRGLQLLFYSVGIGQISSEVPQNLSASRPQDRQFILSSKKLLLSDSGFYLCAWSLLAAEQFFGPGTRLTVL.